This T cell receptor (beta chain) originates from a study of T cell repertoires in cytomegalovirus infection. The study's findings and limits: Cumulative frequency (of public TCR beta family members) identified carriers of CMV plus the relevant HLA.

Between the trimmed V and J ends, which lost 5 bases and 5 bases, there was a span of 9 bases. The CDR3 consists of 12 residues. Germline V gene sequence: CDR1 LNHNV, CDR2 YYDKDF (reference sequence). TCRdb reprocessed the reads via MiXCR and lists one record per CDR3 protein. The sample comprises about 500,000 distinct CDR3 sequences, 30% to 35% of which are singletons, and roughly 15% rests with the top ten. This clonotype was seen a handful of times. The antigen is not known. The receptor was derived from a human donor in good health (CMV status not recorded). Some clones in this sample may be carry-over from other donors' samples. Sequenced here: cultured PBMCs, sampled from culture after CMV antigen stimulation. The chain joins TRBV15 to TRBJ2-5, with no clear D. The DNA for the CDR3 is TGTGCCACCAGCCGACACCGGGAGACCCAGTACTTC. Its translation is CATSRHRETQYF.